The clone carrying this TCR beta chain came up a few times. Its target is unknown. This entry is derived from a study of beta chain features in type 1 diabetes. Study observations and caveats: Type 1 diabetes patients showed a moderate but significant shortening of TCRB CDR3s in all four CD4+ subsets.

Trimming removed 6 bases from V and 3 bases from J; junction bases left unmatched: 11. Germline values: CDR1 SGHRS, CDR2 YFSETQ. This CDR3 has 15 residues. Expressed TCRB transcripts were sequenced because the isolated RNA had all been reverse transcribed beforehand. The method was immunoSEQ multiplex PCR; TCRdb's version includes in-frame clones alone and lacks a portion of them. Seen here are approximately 170,000 clones, approximately 7.8% observed once, and the top ten hold about 1%. The clonotype was recovered from a woman in her thirties or forties with type 1 diabetes. J is TRBJ2-5 and V is TRBV5-1; 7 nucleotides align to TRBD1. Input material: central memory CD4+ T cells from blood. The CDR3 is CASTKIDRDEETQYF. As DNA, the CDR3 is TGCGCCAGCACCAAAATCGACAGGGATGAAGAGACCCAGTACTTC.